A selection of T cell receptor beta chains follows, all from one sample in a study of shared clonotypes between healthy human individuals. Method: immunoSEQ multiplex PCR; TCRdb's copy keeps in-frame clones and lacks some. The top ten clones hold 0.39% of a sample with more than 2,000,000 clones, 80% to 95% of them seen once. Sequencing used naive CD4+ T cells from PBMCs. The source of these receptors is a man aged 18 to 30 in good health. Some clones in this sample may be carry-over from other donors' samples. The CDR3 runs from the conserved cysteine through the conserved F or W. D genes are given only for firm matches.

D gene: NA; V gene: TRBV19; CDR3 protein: CASGTRNNEQFF
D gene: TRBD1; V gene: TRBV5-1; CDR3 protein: CASSLGAGGGETQYF
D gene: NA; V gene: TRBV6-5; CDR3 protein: CASSRQGGFTEAFF
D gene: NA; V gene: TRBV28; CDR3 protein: CASSRALLATNEKLFF
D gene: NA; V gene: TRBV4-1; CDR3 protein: CASSQGTRTYNEQFF
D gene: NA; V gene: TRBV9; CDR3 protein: CASSVGPQRPQETQYF
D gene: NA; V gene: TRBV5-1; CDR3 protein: CASSSPGRGLRETQYF
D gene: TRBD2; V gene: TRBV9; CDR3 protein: CASSPNSPGGVDTQYF
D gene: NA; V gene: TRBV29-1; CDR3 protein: CSGGGGAPFTDTQYF
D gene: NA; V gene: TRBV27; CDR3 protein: CASSSLPGAAYNEQFF
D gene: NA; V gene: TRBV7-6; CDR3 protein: CASSPLGELIETQYF
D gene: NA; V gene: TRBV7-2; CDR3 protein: CASSNIGNQPQHF
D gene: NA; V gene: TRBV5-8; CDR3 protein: CASSRTGTKTQYF
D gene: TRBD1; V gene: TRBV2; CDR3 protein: CASGRTGGYTGELFF
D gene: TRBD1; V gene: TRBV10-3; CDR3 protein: CAILVTGGADGYTF
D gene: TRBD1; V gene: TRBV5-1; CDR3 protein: CASSPETGGAGSTNEKLFF
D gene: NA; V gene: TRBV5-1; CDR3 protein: CASSAGLLAPDTQYF
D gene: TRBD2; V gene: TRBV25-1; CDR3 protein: CASSEFLAGVSLTNEQFF
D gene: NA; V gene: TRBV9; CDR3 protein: CASSVDRDSYNEQFF
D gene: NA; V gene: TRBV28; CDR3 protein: CASISGANQPQHF
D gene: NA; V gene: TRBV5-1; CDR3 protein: CASSSQGRNEKLFF
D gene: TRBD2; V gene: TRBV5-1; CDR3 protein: CASLELAGVGEQFF
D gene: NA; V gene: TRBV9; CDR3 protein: CASSVDYNNEQFF
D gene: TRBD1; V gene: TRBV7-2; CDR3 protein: CASSTGTGSYEQYF
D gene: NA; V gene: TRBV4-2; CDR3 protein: CASSQRARTEAFF
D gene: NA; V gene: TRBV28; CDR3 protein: CASSSIPGGNQPQHF
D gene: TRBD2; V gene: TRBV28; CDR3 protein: CASSPLAGFDTQYF
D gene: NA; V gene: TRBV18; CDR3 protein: CASSPDSYYGYTF
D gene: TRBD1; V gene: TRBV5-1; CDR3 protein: CASSLDGRGKGGYTF
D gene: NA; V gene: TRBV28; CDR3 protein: CASTPPLLTGTKNIQYF
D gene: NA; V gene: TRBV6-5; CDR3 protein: CASSPSGSSYEQYF
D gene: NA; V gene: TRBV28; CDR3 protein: CASSLAGIKEKLFF
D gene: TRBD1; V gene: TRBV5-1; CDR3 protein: CASSLPGQGYNEQFF
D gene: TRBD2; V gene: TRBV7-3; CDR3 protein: CASRVGLAGVVEQFF